This T cell receptor (beta chain) was sequenced during a study of shared clonotypes between healthy human individuals. General study results and limits: Approximately 5.3% was the fraction of naive CD4 clonotypes found shared across several donors. In contrast to clonotypes shared by all four donors, non-shared clonotypes had lower generation probabilities.

This CDR3 spans 14 amino acids. Trimming removed 0 bases at V and 2 bases at J, with 5 bases between. Per germline, CDR1 MNHEY and CDR2 SVGAGI. Per the study methods: From ImmunoSEQ came sequences covering only the junction and carrying no quality scores, so filtering differed. Sequenced by immunoSEQ multiplex PCR; TCRdb stores in-frame clones only, minus some. The V and J calls and clone size come from that table; D and trimming were worked out from the DNA. The table lists some 1,400,000 clones, 95% to 97% of them singletons. As regards this clone: No antigen is known for it.

The sample comprised naive CD4+ T cells sorted from blood. The subset: CD45RA+ positively selected. This clonotype was obtained from a man under 40 in good health. J is TRBJ2-1 and V is TRBV6-5; perhaps TRBD1 as D (5 bases). The CDR3 bases are TGTGCCAGCAGTTACTCACAGGCCTACAATGAGCAGTTCTTC. It is translated as CASSYSQAYNEQFF.